This T cell receptor beta chain was sequenced during a study of T cells in Graves' hyperthyroidism and ophthalmopathy. Amplification of TCR beta CDR3 regions was performed using RNA transcripts as template. HTBI primers were employed in a first-round RT-PCR of the TCR CDR3. A single record per CDR3 protein comes from TCRdb applying MiXCR to the multiplex PCR reads. The sample comprises approximately 95,000 distinct CDR3 sequences, roughly 40% of which are singletons, and about a tenth rests with the top ten. There are 17 residues in the CDR3. Trimming took 4 bases from V and 1 from J, leaving 19 bases between them. The germline V gene has CDR1 MDHEN and CDR2 SYDVKM.

The sequencing input was peripheral blood or thyroid tissue (not recorded which). The receptor was derived from a woman younger than 45 with Graves' hyperthyroidism. The chain is built from TRBV28 and TRBJ1-2, with a weak D call TRBD1 (6 bases). As DNA, the CDR3 is TGTGCCAGCAGTTCTTCAATTCACCGACAGGTTAACTATGGCTACACCTTC. Translation gives CASSSSIHRQVNYGYTF.